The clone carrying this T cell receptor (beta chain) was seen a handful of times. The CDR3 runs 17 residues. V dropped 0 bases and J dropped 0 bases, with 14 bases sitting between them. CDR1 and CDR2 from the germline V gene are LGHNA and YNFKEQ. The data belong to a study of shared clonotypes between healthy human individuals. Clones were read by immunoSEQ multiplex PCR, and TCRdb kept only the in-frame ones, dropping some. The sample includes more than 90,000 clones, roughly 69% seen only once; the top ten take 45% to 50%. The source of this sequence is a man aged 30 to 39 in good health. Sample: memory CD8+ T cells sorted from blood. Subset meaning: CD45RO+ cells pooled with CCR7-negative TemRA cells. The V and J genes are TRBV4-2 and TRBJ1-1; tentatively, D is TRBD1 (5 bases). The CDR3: CASSQEEDSTVNTEAFF. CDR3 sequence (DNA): TGTGCCAGCAGCCAAGAAGAGGACTCGACAGTGAACACTGAAGCTTTCTTT.